Sequencing of this T cell receptor beta chain was carried out in a study of cytomegalovirus exposure and HLA in healthy donors. Study outcomes and limitations: A later look showed TCR association rates differing by HLA locus, highest for DRB1 and lowest for HLA-C. Indistinguishable V segments such as TRBV6-2 and TRBV6-3 were excluded.

The CMV serostatus of this donor was not recorded. The PCR used 60 Vbeta and 13 Jbeta primers. The method was immunoSEQ multiplex PCR; TCRdb's version includes in-frame clones alone and lacks a portion of them. This table has roughly 70,000 clones, about 67% appearing once. V was pared by 5 bases and J by 0 bases, with 14 bases of the junction left unmatched. CDR1 and CDR2 from the germline V gene are MNHEY and SMNVEV (reference sequence). The CDR3 length is 19 residues. Remarks on this clone: The antigen is unknown.

This TCR was recovered from a human donor in good health. The sample comprised PBMCs. The rearrangement links TRBV27 to TRBJ1-5; 9 positions match TRBD1. The CDR3 sequence: CASSPPGTGRRDSNQPQHF. CDR3 nucleotide sequence: TGTGCCAGCAGTCCACCCGGGACAGGGAGGAGGGATAGCAATCAGCCCCAGCATTTT.